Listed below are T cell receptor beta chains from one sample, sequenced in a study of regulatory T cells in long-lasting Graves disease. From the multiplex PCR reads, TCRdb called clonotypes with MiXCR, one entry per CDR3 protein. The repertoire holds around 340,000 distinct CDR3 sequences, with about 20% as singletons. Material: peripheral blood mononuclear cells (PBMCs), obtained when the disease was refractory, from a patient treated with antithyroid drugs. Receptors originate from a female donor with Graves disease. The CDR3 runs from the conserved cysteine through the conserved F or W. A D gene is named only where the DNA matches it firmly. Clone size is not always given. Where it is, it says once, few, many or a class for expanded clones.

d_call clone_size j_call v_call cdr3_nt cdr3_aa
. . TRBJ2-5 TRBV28 TGTGCCAGCCGGGACCCACGGGGAGAGACCCAGTACTTC CASRDPRGETQYF
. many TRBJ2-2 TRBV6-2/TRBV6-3 TGTGCCAGCAGTTATAGTCGGTTTTCCGGGGAGCTGTTTTTT CASSYSRFSGELFF
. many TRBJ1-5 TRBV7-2 TGTGCCAGCAGCTTCTATAGCAATCAGCCCCAGCATTTT CASSFYSNQPQHF
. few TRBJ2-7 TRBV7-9 TGTGCCAGCAGCCGCGGGGCAGCCGAGCAGTACTTC CASSRGAAEQYF
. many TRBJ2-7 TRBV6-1 TGTGCCAGCAGTGATCATGGGGGTCCCTACGAGCAGTACTTC CASSDHGGPYEQYF
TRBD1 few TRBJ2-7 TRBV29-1 TGCAGCGTTGCGCTGACAGGGAACGAGCAGTACTTC CSVALTGNEQYF
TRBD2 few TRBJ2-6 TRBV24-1 TGTGCCACCTCTACCGGGACTAGCGGCGCCTTCTCTGGGGCCAACGGCCTGACTTTC CATSTGTSGAFSGANGLTF
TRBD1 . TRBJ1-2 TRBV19 TGTGCCACCGATGATAGGACAGGGGGTAACTATGGCTACACCTTC CATDDRTGGNYGYTF
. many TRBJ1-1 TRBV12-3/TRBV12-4 TGTGCCAGCAGTTTAGTATGGGCGGCGAACACTGAAGCTTTCTTT CASSLVWAANTEAFF
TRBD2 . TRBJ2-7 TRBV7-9 TGTGCCAGCAGCTCCCATGTGGGAGGGCCTATTGAGCAGTACTTC CASSSHVGGPIEQYF
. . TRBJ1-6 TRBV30 TGTGCCTGGAAGGGATCCTATAATTCACCCCTCCACTTT CAWKGSYNSPLHF
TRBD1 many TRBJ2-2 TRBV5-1 TGCGCCAGCAGCTTGGCCGGCAGGGGGCAAACCGGGGAGCTGTTTTTT CASSLAGRGQTGELFF
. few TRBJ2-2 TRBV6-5 TGTGCCAGCAGTTACTCGAGGGGATTTGACACCGGGGAGCTGTTTTTT CASSYSRGFDTGELFF
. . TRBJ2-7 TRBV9 TGTGCCAGCAGCGTAGAGGGAGAAGGGGCCTACGAGCAGTACTTC CASSVEGEGAYEQYF
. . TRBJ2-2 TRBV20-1 TGCAGTGCTCCTCGGAGGGGGGAGCTGTTTTTT CSAPRRGELFF
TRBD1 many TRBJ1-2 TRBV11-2 TGTGCCAGCAGCTCCCTCAGGGGGCGTAGGTTCAAGGGCTACACCTTC CASSSLRGRRFKGYTF
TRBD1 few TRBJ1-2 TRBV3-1 TGTGCCAGCAGCCAAGGACAGGGGGCTTTTGGCTACACCTTC CASSQGQGAFGYTF
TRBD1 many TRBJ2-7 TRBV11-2 TGTGCCAGCAGCGTCGCTCCGACAGGGGTGTACGAGCAGTACTTC CASSVAPTGVYEQYF
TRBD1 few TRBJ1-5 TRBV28 TGTGCCAGCAGGGGACAGGGTGGGAGCAATCAGCCCCAGCATTTT CASRGQGGSNQPQHF
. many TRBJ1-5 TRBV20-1 TGCAGTGCTAGGGGGGGGAATCAGCCCCAGCATTTT CSARGGNQPQHF
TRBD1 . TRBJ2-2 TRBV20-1 TGCAGTGCTAGCGAGCCAGACAGGGCGGGCACCGGGGAGCTGTTTTTT CSASEPDRAGTGELFF
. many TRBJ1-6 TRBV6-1 TGTGCCAGCAGTGAAATGAGCTCCTATAATTCACCCCTCCACTTT CASSEMSSYNSPLHF
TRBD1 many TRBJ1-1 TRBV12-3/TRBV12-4 TGTGCCAGCAGTCGGGACAGGCAACGAACTGAAGCTTTCTTT CASSRDRQRTEAFF
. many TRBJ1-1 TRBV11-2 TGTGCCAGCAGCTCCCTAGGACCCATCACTGAAGCTTTCTTT CASSSLGPITEAFF
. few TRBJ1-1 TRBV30 TGTGCCTGGAGTCGAGGCGGTGCAGCTTTCTTT CAWSRGGAAFF
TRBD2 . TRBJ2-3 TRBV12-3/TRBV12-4 TGTGCCAGCAGTACGAGGCTAGCGGGGGCGGTAAGCACAGATACGCAGTATTTT CASSTRLAGAVSTDTQYF
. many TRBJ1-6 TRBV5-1 TGCGCCAGCAGCTTGGAGACTACCTCGAACTCACCCCTCCACTTT CASSLETTSNSPLHF
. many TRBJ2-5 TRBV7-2 TGTGCCAGCAGCTCCGGGGGTCCTCAAGAGACCCAGTACTTC CASSSGGPQETQYF
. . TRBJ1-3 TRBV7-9 TGTGCCAGCAGCTTACCCAATTCAATAGGAAACACCATATATTTT CASSLPNSIGNTIYF
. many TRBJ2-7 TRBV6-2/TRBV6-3 TGTGCCAGCAGTTACATAGCTTCCTACGAGCAGTACTTC CASSYIASYEQYF
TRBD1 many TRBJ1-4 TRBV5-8 TGTGCCAGCAGCGGACTCCGGGACAGAAGTGAAAAACTGTTTTTT CASSGLRDRSEKLFF
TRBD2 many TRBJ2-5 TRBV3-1 TGTGCCAGCAGCCCCCGGGTCTGGCGGGAGCGGGGAGAGACCCAGTACTTC CASSPRVWRERGETQYF
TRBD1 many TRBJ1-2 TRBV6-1 TGTGCCAGCAGGGAAACGACAGGGGGACCCTATGGCTACACCTTC CASRETTGGPYGYTF
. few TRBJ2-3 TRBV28 TGTGCCAGCAAGGCTCCGGATACGCAGTATTTT CASKAPDTQYF
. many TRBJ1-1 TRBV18 TGTGCCAGCTCACAGACAGAGAACACTGAAGCTTTCTTT CASSQTENTEAFF
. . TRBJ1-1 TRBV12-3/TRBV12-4 TGTGCCAGCGGGTTGGGGAAGTACACTGAAGCTTTCTTT CASGLGKYTEAFF
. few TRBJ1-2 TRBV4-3 TGCGCCAGCAGCCAAAGACAGGTCTATGGCTACACCTTC CASSQRQVYGYTF
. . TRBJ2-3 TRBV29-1 TGCAGCGTTCGGTCGAGGGACACAGATACGCAGTATTTT CSVRSRDTDTQYF
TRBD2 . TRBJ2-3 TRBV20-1 TGCAGTGCTAGTGGTAGACTAGCCGGAGATACGCAGTATTTT CSASGRLAGDTQYF
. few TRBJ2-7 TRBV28 TGTGCCAGCAGTTATGGGGCCGCTAGGGGCCACGAGCAGTACTTC CASSYGAARGHEQYF
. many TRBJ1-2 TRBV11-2 TGTGCCAGCAGCTTAGTGTCCGGGCGCCATACCTGG CASSLVSGRHTW
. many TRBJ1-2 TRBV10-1 TGCGCCAGCAGCACCGAGCCCGGGCCTATAGATGGCTACACCTTC CASSTEPGPIDGYTF